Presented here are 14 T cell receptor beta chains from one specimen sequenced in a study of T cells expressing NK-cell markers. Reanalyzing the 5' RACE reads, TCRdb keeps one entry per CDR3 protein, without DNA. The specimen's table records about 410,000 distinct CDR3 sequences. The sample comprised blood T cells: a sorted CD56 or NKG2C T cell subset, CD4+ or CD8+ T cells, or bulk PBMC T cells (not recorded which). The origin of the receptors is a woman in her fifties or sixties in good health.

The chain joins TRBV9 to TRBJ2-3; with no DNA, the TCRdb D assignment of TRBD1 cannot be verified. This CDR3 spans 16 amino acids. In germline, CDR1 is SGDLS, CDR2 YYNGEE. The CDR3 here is CASSGSGTVSTDTQYF.

The CDR3 sequence is CASSYLYNEQFF. The J gene is TRBJ2-1, the V gene TRBV7-6. The V gene's germline CDR1 is SGHVS and CDR2 FNYEAQ. CDR3 length equals 12 residues.

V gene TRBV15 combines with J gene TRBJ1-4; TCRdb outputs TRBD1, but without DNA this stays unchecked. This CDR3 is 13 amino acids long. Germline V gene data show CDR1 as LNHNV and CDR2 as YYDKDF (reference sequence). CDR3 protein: CATLDRDKEKLFF.

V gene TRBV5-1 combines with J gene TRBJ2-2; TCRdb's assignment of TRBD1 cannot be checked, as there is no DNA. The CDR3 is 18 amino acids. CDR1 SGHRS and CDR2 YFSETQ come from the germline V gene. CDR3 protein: CASSKAPVGGRNTGELFF.

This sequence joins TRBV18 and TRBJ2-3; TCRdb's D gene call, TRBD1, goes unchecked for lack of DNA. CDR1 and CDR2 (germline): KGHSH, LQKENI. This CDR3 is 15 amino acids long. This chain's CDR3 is CASSVRDTFTDTQYF.

The CDR3 loop is CASSLFQGGVAGELFF. The chain couples TRBV28 to TRBJ2-2; there is no DNA to check the TCRdb D call of TRBD1. This CDR3 is built from 16 residues. Germline loops: CDR1 MDHEN, CDR2 SYDVKM. Combining the CDR3 with reference TRBV28 and TRBJ2-2 gives the whole variable domain DVKVTQSSRYLVKRTGEKVFLECVQDMDHENMFWYRQDPGLGLRLIYFSYDVKMKEKGDIPEGYSVSREKKERFSLILESASTNQTSMYLCASSLFQGGVAGELFFGEGSRLTVL.

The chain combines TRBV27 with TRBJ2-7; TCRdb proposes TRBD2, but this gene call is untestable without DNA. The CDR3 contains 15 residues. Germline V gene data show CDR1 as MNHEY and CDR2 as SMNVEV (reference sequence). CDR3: CASRSSGPLGWGQYF.

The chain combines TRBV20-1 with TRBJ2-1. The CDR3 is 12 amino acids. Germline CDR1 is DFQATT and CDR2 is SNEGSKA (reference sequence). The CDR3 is CSARRTDNEQFF.

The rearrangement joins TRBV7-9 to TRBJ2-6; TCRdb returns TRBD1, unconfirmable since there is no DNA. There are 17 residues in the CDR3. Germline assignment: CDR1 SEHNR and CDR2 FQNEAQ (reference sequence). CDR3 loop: CASIRSATPSGANVLTF.

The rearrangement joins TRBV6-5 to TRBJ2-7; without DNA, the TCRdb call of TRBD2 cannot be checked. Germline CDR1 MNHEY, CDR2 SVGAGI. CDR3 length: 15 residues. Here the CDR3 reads CASSPPGLAFYEQYF.

The CDR3 sequence: CASSEGVASTDTQYF. The chain has TRBV10-2 and TRBJ2-3; the TCRdb D gene call, TRBD2, has no DNA to confirm it. CDR1 and CDR2 from the germline V gene are WSHSY and SAAADI. The CDR3 loop spans 15 amino acids.

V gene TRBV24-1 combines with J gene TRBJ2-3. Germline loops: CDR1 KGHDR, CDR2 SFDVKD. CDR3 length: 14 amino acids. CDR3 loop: CATSDFAGSDTQYF.

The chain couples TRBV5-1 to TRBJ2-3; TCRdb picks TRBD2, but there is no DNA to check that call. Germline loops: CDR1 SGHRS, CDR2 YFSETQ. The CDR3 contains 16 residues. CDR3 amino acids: CASSLGLAGSTDTQYF.

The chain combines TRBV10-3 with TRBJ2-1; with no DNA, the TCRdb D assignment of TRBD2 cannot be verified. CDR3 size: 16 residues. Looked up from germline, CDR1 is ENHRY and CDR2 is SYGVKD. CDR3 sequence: CAISGPPGGAYNEQFF.